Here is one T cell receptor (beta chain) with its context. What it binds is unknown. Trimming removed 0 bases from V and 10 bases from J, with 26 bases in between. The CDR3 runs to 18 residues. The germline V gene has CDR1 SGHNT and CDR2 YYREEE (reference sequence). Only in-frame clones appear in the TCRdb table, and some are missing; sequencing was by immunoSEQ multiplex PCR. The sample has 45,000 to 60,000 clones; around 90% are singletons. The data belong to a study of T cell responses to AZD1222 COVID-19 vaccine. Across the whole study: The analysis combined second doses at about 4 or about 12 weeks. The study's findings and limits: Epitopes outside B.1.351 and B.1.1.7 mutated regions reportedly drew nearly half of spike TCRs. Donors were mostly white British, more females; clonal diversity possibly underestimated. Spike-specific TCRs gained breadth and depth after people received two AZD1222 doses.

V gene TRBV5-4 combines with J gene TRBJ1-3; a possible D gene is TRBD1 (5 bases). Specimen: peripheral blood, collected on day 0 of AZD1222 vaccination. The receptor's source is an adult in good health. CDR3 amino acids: CASSLGEVFRGGKLTIYF. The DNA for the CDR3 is TGTGCCAGCAGCTTGGGAGAAGTGTTTCGGGGGGGTAAATTGACCATATATTTT. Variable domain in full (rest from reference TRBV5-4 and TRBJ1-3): ETGVTQSPTHLIKTRGQQVTLRCSSQSGHNTVSWYQQALGQGPQFIFQYYREEENGRGNFPPRFSGLQFPNYSSELNVNALELDDSALYLCASSLGEVFRGGKLTIYFGEGSWLTVV.